This record concerns one TCR beta chain sequence. This sample was included in a study of T cell changes during pregnancy in multiple sclerosis. TCRdb keeps only in-frame clones here, not all; method: immunoSEQ multiplex PCR. Of roughly 55,000 clones detected, about 90% appear once; the ten largest clones hold 0.15% to 0.2%. V lost 0 bases, J lost 1 base, and 19 bases lay in between. Per the germline V gene, CDR1 is SQVTM and CDR2 is ANQGSEA. This CDR3 comprises 18 residues. Here the sequenced sample was CD4+ T cells from peripheral blood mononuclear cells, taken after pregnancy. The TCR originated in a female donor in good health, enrolled as a control in a pregnancy study. The V call is TRBV29-1, the J call TRBJ1-5, with a possible D match to TRBD1 (5 bases). CDR3 region: CSVEDGGGGTVSNQPQHF. In DNA, the CDR3 is TGCAGCGTTGAAGACGGGGGAGGAGGGACCGTAAGCAATCAGCCCCAGCATTTT.